This T cell receptor beta chain was sequenced for a study of blood T cells in healthy people across ages. The overall study: Capturing about one barcoded beta molecule per two T cells was achieved by template switching.

Study results and caveats: With unsorted PBMCs, a conclusive comparison of naive versus antigen-experienced cells was not possible. Higher diversity and more naive CD4+ cells were features of long-lived donors, compared to aged donors.

This clonotype was seen once. Its target is not known. It was with a sample-barcoded 5' primer and a J-beta primer mix that a second PCR of roughly 7 to 12 cycles was run. TCRdb analysed the 5' RACE reads with MiXCR anew, one entry per CDR3 protein. The sample yields some 1.7 million distinct CDR3 sequences, about 30% seen once. The clonotype comes from a woman in her 30s in good health. The sequencing input was blood.

The CDR3 here is CASSGTANPDTQYF. CDR3 coding DNA: TGCGCCAGCAGCGGGACTGCCAATCCAGATACGCAGTATTTT. This sequence joins TRBV5-1 and TRBJ2-3, with D maybe TRBD2 (6 bases). This CDR3 is built from 14 residues. With 4 bases removed from V and 4 bases from J, the gap between germline ends came to 13 bases. CDR1 is SGHRS and CDR2 is YFSETQ in the germline V gene.